This section outlines one TCR beta chain sequence together with its context. Antigen specificity is unknown. This entry belongs to a study of cytomegalovirus exposure and HLA in healthy donors. Study at large: Drawn from HLA-typed donors, approximately 85 million unique TCRs were held in an early data release. General study findings and limits: CMV serostatus was the sole immune exposure data available. Researchers reported that a few CMV-associated chains were confirmed in vitro as CMV antigen-specific. Reports showed the classifier diagnosing cytomegalovirus status with high specificity and sensitivity.

PCR primers comprised 60 Vbeta and 13 Jbeta primers. Clones were sequenced by immunoSEQ multiplex PCR, and TCRdb holds only the in-frame ones, with some missing. The top ten clones hold less than 3.5% of a sample with 120,000 to 150,000 clones, around 85% of them seen once. The CDR3 sequence is 15 residues long. Germline V gives CDR1 MGHRA, CDR2 YSYEKL. Trimming removed 0 bases from V and 7 bases from J; junction bases left unmatched: 6. The chain combines TRBV4-1 with TRBJ2-1; 7 bases agree with TRBD1. This receptor was taken from a woman in her thirties in good health and CMV-seronegative. The sample consisted of PBMCs. CDR3 amino acids: CASSQDVQGVNEQFF. DNA for the CDR3: TGCGCCAGCAGCCAAGATGTGCAGGGGGTGAATGAGCAGTTCTTC.